These T cell receptor beta chains were read from a single sample in a study of follicular helper T cells after annual influenza vaccination. Generated by immunoSEQ multiplex PCR, the TCRdb table keeps only in-frame clones and is missing some. The sample contains roughly 3,000 clones, around 80% of which appear only once. The sequencing used CXCR5+ CD38- circulating T follicular helper cells from blood, collected 7 days after influenza vaccination. Source of these receptors: an adult who received the influenza vaccine. Each CDR3 is given with its conserved first and last residue. Each record gives: clone size, V gene, D gene, J gene, CDR3 DNA, CDR3 protein. D genes are given only for firm matches. The size field is filled for only some rows; it gives once, few, many or a size class.

NA	TRBV6-6	NA	TRBJ2-7	TGTGCCAGCACCAGGGGTTCAGCCTACGAGCAGTACTTC	CASTRGSAYEQYF
NA	TRBV7-3	NA	TRBJ2-3	TGTGCCAGCAGTATTGGAAATACGCAGTATTTT	CASSIGNTQYF
once	TRBV9	NA	TRBJ2-3	TGTGCCAGCAGCGTTGTGGGGGCGCCGGCAGATACGCAGTATTTT	CASSVVGAPADTQYF
NA	TRBV20-1	NA	TRBJ2-5	TGCAGTGCGGGGGGACAAGAGACCCAGTACTTC	CSAGGQETQYF
NA	TRBV15	NA	TRBJ1-6	TGTGCCACCAGCAGAGATCACAATTCACCCCTCCACTTT	CATSRDHNSPLHF
NA	TRBV5-1	NA	TRBJ2-1	TGCGCCAGCAGCTTGGACCTCGTCTCCCATGAGCAGTTCTTC	CASSLDLVSHEQFF
NA	TRBV9	NA	TRBJ2-3	TGTGCCAGCAGCGGTAGGCCCACAACGGATACGCAGTATTTT	CASSGRPTTDTQYF
NA	TRBV11-3	NA	TRBJ2-1	TGTGCCAGCAGCCATGACCAGGGGTCCTACAATGAGCAGTTCTTC	CASSHDQGSYNEQFF
few	TRBV7-2	TRBD1	TRBJ1-5	TGTGCCAGCAGCTTATCGGGACAGGGGGTTCAGCCCCAGCATTTT	CASSLSGQGVQPQHF
NA	TRBV19	TRBD1	TRBJ1-1	TGTGCCAGTAATATAGACCAGGGGGTACCCAACACTGAAGCTTTCTTT	CASNIDQGVPNTEAFF
NA	TRBV12-5	NA	TRBJ1-5	TGTGCTAGTGCCCAAGGGGTGGGAAGCAATCAGCCCCAGCATTTT	CASAQGVGSNQPQHF
once	TRBV7-9	NA	TRBJ1-2	TGTGCCAGCAGCACCGGGACATCGGGCTATGGCTACACCTTC	CASSTGTSGYGYTF
once	TRBV2	TRBD2	TRBJ2-3	TGTGCCAGCAGGAGGCTAGCGGGCAGCACAGATACGCAGTATTTT	CASRRLAGSTDTQYF
NA	TRBV7-2	NA	TRBJ1-1	TGTGCCAGCAGCTTTCCGACAGGTACGGGGACTGAAGCTTTCTTT	CASSFPTGTGTEAFF
NA	TRBV10-3	NA	TRBJ1-2	TGTGCCATCAGTGTAAGCGGGGCAGATGGCTACACCTTC	CAISVSGADGYTF
NA	TRBV5-1	NA	TRBJ1-2	TGCGCCAGCAGCGAATCCACTAACTATGGCTACACCTTC	CASSESTNYGYTF
NA	TRBV14	NA	TRBJ1-2	TGTGCCAGCAGCCAAGATTCGGCTCTCAAGCGTGGCTACACCTTC	CASSQDSALKRGYTF
few	TRBV10-3	NA	TRBJ2-7	TGTGCCATCAGCTTGACAGCGGACCTCAACTACGAGCAGTACTTC	CAISLTADLNYEQYF
NA	TRBV19	NA	TRBJ2-2	TGTGCCAGTAGTATGAGGGGGAACGCCATCATCACCGGGGAGCTGTTTTTT	CASSMRGNAIITGELFF
NA	TRBV6-5	NA	TRBJ2-7	TGTGCCAGCAGCCCTACAGGGTCCTACGAGCAGTACTTC	CASSPTGSYEQYF